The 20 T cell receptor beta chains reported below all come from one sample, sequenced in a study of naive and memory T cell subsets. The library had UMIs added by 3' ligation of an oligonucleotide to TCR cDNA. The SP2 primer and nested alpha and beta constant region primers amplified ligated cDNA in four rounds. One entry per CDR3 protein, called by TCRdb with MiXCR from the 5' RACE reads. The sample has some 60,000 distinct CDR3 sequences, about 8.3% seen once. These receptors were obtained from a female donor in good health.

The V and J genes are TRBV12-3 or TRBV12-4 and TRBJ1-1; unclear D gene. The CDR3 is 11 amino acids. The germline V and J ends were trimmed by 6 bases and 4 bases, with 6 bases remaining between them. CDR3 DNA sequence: TGTGCCAGCAGGTGCATCACTGAAGCTTTCTTT. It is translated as CASRCITEAFF.

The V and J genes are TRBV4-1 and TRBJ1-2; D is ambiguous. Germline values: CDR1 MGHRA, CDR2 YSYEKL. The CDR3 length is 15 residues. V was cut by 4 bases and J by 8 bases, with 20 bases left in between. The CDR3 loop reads CASSPGLIGYQGYTF. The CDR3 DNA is TGCGCCAGCAGCCCCGGCTTAATCGGGTACCAAGGCTACACCTTC.

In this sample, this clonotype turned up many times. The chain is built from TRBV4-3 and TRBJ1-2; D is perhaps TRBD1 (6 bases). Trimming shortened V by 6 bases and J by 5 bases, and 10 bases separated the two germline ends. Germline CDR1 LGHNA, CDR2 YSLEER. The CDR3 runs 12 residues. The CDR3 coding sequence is TGCGCCAGCAGACAGGGTCGTTATGGCTACACCTTC. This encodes CASRQGRYGYTF.

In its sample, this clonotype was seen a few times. CDR3 amino acids: CASSTTRQGSYEQYF. The DNA for the CDR3 is TGTGCCAGCAGTACCACCCGACAGGGATCCTACGAGCAGTACTTC. The chain carries TRBV6-5 and TRBJ2-7, with TRBD1 matching 7 bases. V trimming: 5 bases; J trimming: 1 base; junction bases outside the gene matches: 8. The CDR3 runs 15 residues. Per germline, CDR1 MNHEY and CDR2 SVGAGI.

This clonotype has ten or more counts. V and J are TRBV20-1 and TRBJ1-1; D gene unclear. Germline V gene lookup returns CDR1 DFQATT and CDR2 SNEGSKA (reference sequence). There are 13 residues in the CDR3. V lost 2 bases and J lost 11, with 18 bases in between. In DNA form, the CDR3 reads TGCAGTGCTAGAAGGGAGGACGGGCTGGCCGCTTTCTTT. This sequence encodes CSARREDGLAAFF.

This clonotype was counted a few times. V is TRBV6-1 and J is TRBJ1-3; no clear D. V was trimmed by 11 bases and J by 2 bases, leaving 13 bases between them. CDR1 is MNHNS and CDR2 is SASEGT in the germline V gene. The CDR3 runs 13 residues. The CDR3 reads CACDMEAGNTIYF. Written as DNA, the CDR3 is TGTGCCTGCGATATGGAGGCTGGAAACACCATATATTTT.

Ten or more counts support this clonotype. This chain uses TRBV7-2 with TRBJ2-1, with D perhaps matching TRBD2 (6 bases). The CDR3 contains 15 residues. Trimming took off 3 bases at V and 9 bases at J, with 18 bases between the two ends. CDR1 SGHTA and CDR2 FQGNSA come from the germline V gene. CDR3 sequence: CASSFLGLASTEQFF. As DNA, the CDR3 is TGTGCCAGCAGCTTCTTGGGGCTAGCGTCCACTGAGCAGTTCTTC.

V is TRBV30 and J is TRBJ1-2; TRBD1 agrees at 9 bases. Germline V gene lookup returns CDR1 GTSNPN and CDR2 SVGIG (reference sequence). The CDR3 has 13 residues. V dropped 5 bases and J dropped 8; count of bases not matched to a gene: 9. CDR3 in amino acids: CAWGTGYRGGYTF. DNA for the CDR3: TGTGCCTGGGGGACAGGGTACCGGGGCGGCTACACCTTC.

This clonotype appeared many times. The CDR3 DNA reads as TGCGCCAGCAGCCAAGACGCGACAGGGAGCTCTGGAAACACCATATATTTT. Its translation: CASSQDATGSSGNTIYF. This chain joins TRBV4-3 and TRBJ1-3; 7 bases are shared with TRBD1. The CDR3 covers 17 residues. The ends lost 0 bases at V and 0 bases at J; junction bases unmatched: 5. Per the germline V gene, CDR1 is LGHNA and CDR2 is YSLEER.

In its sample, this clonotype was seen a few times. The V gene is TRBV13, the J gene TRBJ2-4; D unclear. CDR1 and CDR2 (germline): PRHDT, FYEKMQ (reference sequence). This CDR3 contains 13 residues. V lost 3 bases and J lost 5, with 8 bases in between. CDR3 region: CASSFRRENIQYF. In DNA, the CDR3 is TGTGCCAGCAGCTTCCGACGGGAAAACATTCAGTACTTC.

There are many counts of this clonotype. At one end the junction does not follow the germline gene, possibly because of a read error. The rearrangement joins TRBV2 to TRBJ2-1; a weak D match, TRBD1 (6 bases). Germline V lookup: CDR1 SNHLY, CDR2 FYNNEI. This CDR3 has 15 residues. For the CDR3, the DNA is TGTGCCAGCAGTAAAGCCCCACAGGGCGGCAATGAGCAGTTCTTC. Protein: CASSKAPQGGNEQFF.

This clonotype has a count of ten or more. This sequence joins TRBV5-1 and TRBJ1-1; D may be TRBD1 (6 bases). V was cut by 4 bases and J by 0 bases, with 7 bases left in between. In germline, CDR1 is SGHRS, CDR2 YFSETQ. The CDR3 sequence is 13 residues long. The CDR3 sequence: CASSRQVNTEAFF. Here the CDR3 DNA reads TGCGCCAGCAGCCGACAGGTGAACACTGAAGCTTTCTTT.

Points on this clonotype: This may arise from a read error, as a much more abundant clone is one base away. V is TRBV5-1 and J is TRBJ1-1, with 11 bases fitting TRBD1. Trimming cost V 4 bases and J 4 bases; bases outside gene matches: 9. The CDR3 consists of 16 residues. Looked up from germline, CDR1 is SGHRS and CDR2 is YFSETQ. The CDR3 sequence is CASSPRDRGTTTEAFF. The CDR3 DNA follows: TGCGCCAGCAGCCCAAGGGACAGGGGGACCACCACTGAAGCTTTCTTT.

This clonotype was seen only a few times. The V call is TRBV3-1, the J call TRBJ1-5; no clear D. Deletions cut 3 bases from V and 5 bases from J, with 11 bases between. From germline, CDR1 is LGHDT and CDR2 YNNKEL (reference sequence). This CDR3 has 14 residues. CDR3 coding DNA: TGTGCCAGCAGCCAGAGAGGGTTTTATCAGCCCCAGCATTTT. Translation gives CASSQRGFYQPQHF. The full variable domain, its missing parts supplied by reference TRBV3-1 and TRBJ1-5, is DTAVSQTPKYLVTQMGNDKSIKCEQNLGHDTMYWYKQDSKKFLKIMFSYNNKELIINETVPNRFSPKSPDKAHLNLHINSLELGDSAVYFCASSQRGFYQPQHFGDGTRLSIL.

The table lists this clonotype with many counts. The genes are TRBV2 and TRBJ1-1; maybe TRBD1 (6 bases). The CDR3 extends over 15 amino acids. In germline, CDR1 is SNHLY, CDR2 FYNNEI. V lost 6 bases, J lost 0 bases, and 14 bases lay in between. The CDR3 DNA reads TGTGCCAGCAGCGCTGGACAGCTCATGAACACTGAAGCTTTCTTT. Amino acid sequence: CASSAGQLMNTEAFF.

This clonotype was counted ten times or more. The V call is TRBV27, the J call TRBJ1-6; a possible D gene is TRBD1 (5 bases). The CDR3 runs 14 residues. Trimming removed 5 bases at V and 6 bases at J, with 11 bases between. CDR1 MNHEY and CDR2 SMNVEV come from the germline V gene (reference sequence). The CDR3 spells CASSIGGSNSPLHF. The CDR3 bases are TGTGCCAGCAGTATCGGGGGTTCTAATTCACCCCTCCACTTT.

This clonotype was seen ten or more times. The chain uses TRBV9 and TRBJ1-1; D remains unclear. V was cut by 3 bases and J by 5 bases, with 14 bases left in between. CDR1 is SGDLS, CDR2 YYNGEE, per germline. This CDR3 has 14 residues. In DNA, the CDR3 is TGTGCCAGCAGCGGAGGCCCCGTTGGGACTGAAGCTTTCTTT. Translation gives CASSGGPVGTEAFF.

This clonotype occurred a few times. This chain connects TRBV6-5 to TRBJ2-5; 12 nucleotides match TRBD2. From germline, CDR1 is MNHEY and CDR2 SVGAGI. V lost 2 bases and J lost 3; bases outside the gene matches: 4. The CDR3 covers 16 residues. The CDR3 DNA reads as TGTGCCAGCAGTTACGTATGGACTAGCGGGGAAGAGACCCAGTACTTC. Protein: CASSYVWTSGEETQYF.

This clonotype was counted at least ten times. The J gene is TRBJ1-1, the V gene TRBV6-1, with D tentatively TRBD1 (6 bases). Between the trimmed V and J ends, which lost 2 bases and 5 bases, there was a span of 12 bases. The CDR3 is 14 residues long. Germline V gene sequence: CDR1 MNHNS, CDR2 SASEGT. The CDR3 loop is CASSERGGVTEAFF. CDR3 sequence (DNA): TGTGCCAGCAGTGAACGAGGGGGGGTAACTGAAGCTTTCTTT.

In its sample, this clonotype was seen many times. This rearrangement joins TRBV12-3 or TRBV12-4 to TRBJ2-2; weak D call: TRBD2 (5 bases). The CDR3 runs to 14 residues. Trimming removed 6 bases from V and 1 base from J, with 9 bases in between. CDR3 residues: CASRLRGNTGELFF. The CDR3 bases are TGTGCCAGCAGACTACGGGGGAACACCGGGGAGCTGTTTTTT.